A single T cell receptor beta chain is shown here with its context. The data are from a study of CD8 T cells in Susac syndrome. A quantity of about 0.5 to 1 ug RNA underwent reverse transcription using random hexamers. In TCRdb, the immunoSEQ multiplex PCR reads were re-called with MiXCR into one record per CDR3 protein. The table shows roughly 28,000 distinct CDR3 sequences, with around 95% occurring only once. V was shortened by 1 base and J by 0 bases, with 10 bases between the two germline ends. The CDR3 sequence is 16 residues long. What was sequenced was CD8+ T cells from PBMCs. The J gene is TRBJ2-1, the V gene TRBV12-3 or TRBV12-4; D is perhaps TRBD2 (5 bases). This receptor was taken from a human donor in good health. The CDR3 sequence is CASSLEGAGSYNEQFF. The CDR3 region has the DNA TGTGCCAGCAGTTTAGAAGGTGCGGGCTCCTACAATGAGCAGTTCTTC.